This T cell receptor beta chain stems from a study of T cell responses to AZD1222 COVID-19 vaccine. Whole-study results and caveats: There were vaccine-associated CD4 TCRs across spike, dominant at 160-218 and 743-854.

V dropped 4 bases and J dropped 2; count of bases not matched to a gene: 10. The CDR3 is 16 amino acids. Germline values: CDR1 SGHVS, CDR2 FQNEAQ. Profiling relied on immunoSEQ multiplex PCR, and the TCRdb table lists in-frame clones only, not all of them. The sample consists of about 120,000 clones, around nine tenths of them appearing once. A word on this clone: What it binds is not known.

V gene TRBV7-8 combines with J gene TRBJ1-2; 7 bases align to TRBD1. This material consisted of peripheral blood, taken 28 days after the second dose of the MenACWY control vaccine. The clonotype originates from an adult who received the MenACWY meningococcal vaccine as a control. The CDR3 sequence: CASSSRTQGTNYGYTF. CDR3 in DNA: TGTGCCAGCAGCTCACGGACACAGGGGACGAACTATGGCTACACCTTC. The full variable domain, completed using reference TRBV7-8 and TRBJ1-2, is GAGVSQSPRYKVAKRGQDVALRCDPISGHVSLFWYQQALGQGPEFLTYFQNEAQLDKSGLPSDRFFAERPEGSVSTLKIQRTQQEDSAVYLCASSSRTQGTNYGYTFGSGTRLTVV.